The 21 T cell receptor beta chains listed next were all sequenced from one sample in a study of shared clonotypes between healthy human individuals. Assay used: immunoSEQ multiplex PCR; TCRdb lists only in-frame clones, some missing. The sample shows about 2 million clones, approximately 94% of them seen only once. Cells designated naive CD8 were CD45RO-negative and were positively selected for CCR7, with terminally differentiated effector memory CD45RA+ cells excluded. Sequencing used naive CD8+ T cells sorted from blood. Receptor source: a man aged 18 to 29 in good health.

This chain connects TRBV11-2 to TRBJ2-7; a possible D gene is TRBD2 (5 bases). Germline-derived CDR1 and CDR2 are SGHAT and FQNNGV. The CDR3 length is 14 residues. Trimming cost V 5 bases and J 7 bases, with 18 bases left between them. This CDR3 is CASSRTSFWEEQYF. The CDR3 coding sequence is TGTGCCAGCAGCCGGACGTCCTTCTGGGAGGAGCAGTACTTC.

Turning to this clone: At one of its ends the junction is not consistent with the germline gene, which may arise from a read error. This chain connects TRBV5-6 to TRBJ2-7; a possible D gene is TRBD1 (5 bases). Germline CDR1 and CDR2: SGHDT and YYEEEE. The CDR3 sequence is 14 residues long. This chain's CDR3 is CAGSLGQGLYEQYF. The CDR3 DNA is TGTGCCGGCAGCTTGGGCCAGGGTCTCTATGAGCAGTACTTC.

The chain couples TRBV6-6 to TRBJ2-5; D is unclear. The CDR3 runs to 13 residues. Germline loops: CDR1 MNHNY, CDR2 SVGAGI (reference sequence). The ends were cut back, 3 bases at V and 2 bases at J, with 7 bases in the middle. The CDR3 reads CASSYLRQETQYF. In DNA, the CDR3 is TGTGCCAGCAGTTATCTCCGTCAAGAGACCCAGTACTTC.

CDR3 DNA sequence: TGCGCCAGCGTAGCGGGAGTCAATGAGCAGTTCTTC. This codes for CASVAGVNEQFF. The chain links TRBV10-2 to TRBJ2-1; 9 nucleotides match TRBD2. CDR1 WSHSY and CDR2 SAAADI come from the germline V gene. Unmatched junction bases numbered 2, after V lost 8 bases and J lost 6 bases. The CDR3 consists of 12 residues.

The chain combines TRBV12-5 with TRBJ1-5; D is unclear. From germline, CDR1 is LGHNT and CDR2 FRNRAP. This CDR3 contains 14 residues. The V end was cut by 4 bases, the J end by 8 bases, with 15 bases between. Here the CDR3 DNA reads TGTGCTAGTGGTTCGGGCCTAGTTGATGAGCCCCAGCATTTT. This gives the protein CASGSGLVDEPQHF.

As for this clone: The sample contains more than one DNA sequence encoding this CDR3. V and J are TRBV6-1 and TRBJ2-1; 7 bases are a match to TRBD2. Germline trimming cut 6 bases from V and 0 bases from J; bases unmatched to any gene: 5. This CDR3 contains 15 residues. Germline lookup yields CDR1 MNHNS and CDR2 SASEGT. CDR3 loop: CASSEGGGSYNEQFF. The DNA for the CDR3 is TGTGCCAGCAGCGAGGGCGGGGGCTCCTACAATGAGCAGTTCTTC.

About this clone: The sample contains more than one DNA sequence encoding this CDR3. This CDR3 reads CASSFGQGYEQYF. For the CDR3, the DNA is TGTGCCAGCAGCTTCGGACAGGGCTACGAGCAGTACTTC. The chain employs TRBV7-2 and TRBJ2-7, with TRBD1 matching over 8 bases. The length of the CDR3 is 13 residues. Germline CDR1 SGHTA, CDR2 FQGNSA. With V trimmed by 3 bases and J by 3 bases, 1 base remained unmatched.

The chain carries TRBV7-9 and TRBJ2-1; D remains unclear. Trimming took 3 bases from V and 0 from J, leaving 9 bases between them. Germline V gene lookup returns CDR1 SEHNR and CDR2 FQNEAQ (reference sequence). The CDR3 contains 15 residues. The CDR3 nucleotides read TGTGCCAGCAGCTTCATTTTAGGCTCCTACAATGAGCAGTTCTTC. Encoded protein: CASSFILGSYNEQFF. Full variable domain (remainder filled in from reference TRBV7-9 and TRBJ2-1): DTGVSQNPRHKITKRGQNVTFRCDPISEHNRLYWYRQTLGQGPEFLTYFQNEAQLEKSRLLSDRFSAERPKGSFSTLEIQRTEQGDSAMYLCASSFILGSYNEQFFGPGTRLTVL.

V gene TRBV5-1 combines with J gene TRBJ1-4; the D is unclear. Trimming took off 0 bases at V and 8 bases at J, with 8 bases between the two ends. Germline-derived CDR1 and CDR2 are SGHRS and YFSETQ. The CDR3 is made up of 13 amino acids. CDR3 loop: CASSLVPGEKLFF. CDR3 in DNA: TGCGCCAGCAGCTTGGTTCCAGGCGAAAAACTGTTTTTT.

This chain joins TRBV7-9 and TRBJ2-5; 14 bases line up with TRBD2. The CDR3 length is 16 residues. Germline lookup yields CDR1 SEHNR and CDR2 FQNEAQ (reference sequence). V gave up 5 bases and J gave up 5 bases; unmatched junction bases: 7. The CDR3 loop is CASSPGLAGVEETQYF. Here the CDR3 DNA reads TGTGCCAGCAGCCCGGGACTAGCGGGAGTGGAGGAGACCCAGTACTTC.

The chain combines TRBV6-5 with TRBJ1-2, with D possibly matching TRBD1 (6 bases). Looked up from germline, CDR1 is MNHEY and CDR2 is SVGAGI. With 0 bases removed from V and 8 bases from J, the gap between germline ends came to 13 bases. The CDR3 has 14 amino acids. The CDR3 loop is CASSYSRGASGYTF. The CDR3 bases are TGTGCCAGCAGTTACTCGAGGGGGGCGTCGGGCTACACCTTC.

The V and J genes are TRBV7-2 and TRBJ2-7; 8 positions match TRBD2. The V and J ends lost 1 base and 4 bases, in that order; junction bases with no gene match: 6. This CDR3 has 15 amino acids. Germline V lookup: CDR1 SGHTA, CDR2 FQGNSA. In DNA, the CDR3 is TGTGCCAGCAGCTTAGAGTGGCTAGCGGGTTACGAGCAGTACTTC. Translation: CASSLEWLAGYEQYF.

J is TRBJ2-1 and V is TRBV6-1; 11 bases match TRBD2. The CDR3 is 15 amino acids. CDR1 is MNHNS, CDR2 SASEGT, per germline. The trim removed 8 bases at V and 0 bases at J, leaving 3 bases unmatched. The CDR3 spells CASAGLADSYNEQFF. CDR3 DNA: TGTGCCAGCGCGGGACTAGCGGACTCCTACAATGAGCAGTTCTTC.

The chain carries TRBV14 and TRBJ2-5, with D possibly matching TRBD2 (6 bases). CDR3 length equals 16 residues. The germline gives CDR1 SGHDN, CDR2 FVKESK. V lost 5 bases, J lost 1 base, and 17 bases lay in between. The CDR3 spells CASSERGLGLQETQYF. DNA for the CDR3: TGTGCCAGCAGCGAAAGGGGACTGGGCCTCCAAGAGACCCAGTACTTC.

With respect to this clone: This same CDR3 is encoded by further DNA sequences in the sample. The chain carries TRBV11-2 and TRBJ2-7; D unclear. Trimming removed 1 base at V and 4 bases at J, with 8 bases between. Germline CDR1 SGHAT, CDR2 FQNNGV. CDR3 length: 13 amino acids. CDR3 coding DNA: TGTGCCAGCAGCTTAGGCGTCGGTTACGAGCAGTACTTC. Translating gives CASSLGVGYEQYF. The complete variable domain, with remaining parts taken from reference TRBV11-2 and TRBJ2-7, reads EAGVAQSPRYKIIEKRQSVAFWCNPISGHATLYWYQQILGQGPKLLIQFQNNGVVDDSQLPKDRFSAERLKGVDSTLKIQPAKLEDSAVYLCASSLGVGYEQYFGPGTRLTVT.

A note on this clone: The sample has other DNA sequences that encode this CDR3 too. This chain joins TRBV4-1 and TRBJ2-7; D possibly corresponds to TRBD1 (6 bases). The V gene's germline CDR1 is MGHRA and CDR2 YSYEKL. CDR3 size: 15 residues. V gave up 0 bases and J gave up 0 bases, with 9 bases separating them. CDR3 DNA sequence: TGCGCCAGCAGCCAAGAAGGGGGTGACTCCTACGAGCAGTACTTC. Residues: CASSQEGGDSYEQYF.

The J gene is TRBJ1-3, the V gene TRBV4-3; D remains unclear. The CDR3 has 14 amino acids. CDR1 is LGHNA and CDR2 is YSLEER in the germline V gene. V dropped 2 bases and J dropped 0 bases, with 5 bases sitting between them. CDR3 sequence reads: CASSQFDSGNTIYF. The CDR3 coding sequence is TGCGCCAGCAGCCAATTCGACTCTGGAAACACCATATATTTT.

The genes are TRBV30 and TRBJ2-7, with TRBD1 matching 9 bases. The CDR3 is 15 residues long. V dropped 2 bases and J dropped 1; count of bases not matched to a gene: 6. Looked up from germline, CDR1 is GTSNPN and CDR2 is SVGIG (reference sequence). In DNA form, the CDR3 reads TGTGCCTGGAGTTCCCCGGGACAGGGTTCCTACGAGCAGTACTTC. Encoded protein: CAWSSPGQGSYEQYF.

This sequence joins TRBV7-8 and TRBJ1-1; D is perhaps TRBD1 (5 bases). V was clipped by 3 bases and J by 0 bases, with 20 bases between them. The CDR3 is 18 residues long. Germline V gene sequence: CDR1 SGHVS, CDR2 FQNEAQ. Written as DNA, the CDR3 is TGTGCCAGCAGCTTGGCCCTAATCGGGGGGGAGGTGAACACTGAAGCTTTCTTT. Translating gives CASSLALIGGEVNTEAFF.

V usage is TRBV4-3 and J usage is TRBJ2-7, with 8 bases that match TRBD2. The junction had 11 bases not matched to a gene; V was cut back by 1 base and J by 3 bases. This CDR3 comprises 17 residues. Germline CDR1 is LGHNA and CDR2 is YSLEER. Written as DNA, the CDR3 is TGCGCCAGCAGCCAAGGGCCACCGGGAGGGGGTCTCTACGAGCAGTACTTC. Encoded protein: CASSQGPPGGGLYEQYF.

Note on this clone: The sample contains more than one DNA sequence encoding this CDR3. The chain links TRBV7-6 to TRBJ1-1; D is possibly TRBD1 (5 bases). Germline CDR1 and CDR2: SGHVS and FNYEAQ. The CDR3 spans 13 residues. Trimming took 1 base from V and 5 from J, leaving 8 bases between them. As DNA, the CDR3 is TGTGCCAGCAGCTTAGGGGGCGGGACTGAAGCTTTCTTT. Residues: CASSLGGGTEAFF.